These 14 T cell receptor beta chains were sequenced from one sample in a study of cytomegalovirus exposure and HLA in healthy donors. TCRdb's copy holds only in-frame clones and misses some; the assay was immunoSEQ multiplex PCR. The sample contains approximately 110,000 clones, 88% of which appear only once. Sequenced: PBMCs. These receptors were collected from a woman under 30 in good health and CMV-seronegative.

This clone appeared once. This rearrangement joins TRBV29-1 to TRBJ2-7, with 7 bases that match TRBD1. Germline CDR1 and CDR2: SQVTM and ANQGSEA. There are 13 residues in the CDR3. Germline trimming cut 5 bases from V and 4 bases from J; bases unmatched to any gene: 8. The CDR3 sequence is CSVSGGRVYEQYF. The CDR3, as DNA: TGCAGCGTTTCAGGGGGAAGGGTTTACGAGCAGTACTTC.

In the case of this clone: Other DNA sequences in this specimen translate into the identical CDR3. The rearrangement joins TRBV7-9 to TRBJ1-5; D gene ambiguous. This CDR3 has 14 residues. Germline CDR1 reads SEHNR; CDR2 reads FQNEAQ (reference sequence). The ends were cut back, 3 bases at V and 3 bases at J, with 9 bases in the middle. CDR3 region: CASSLGGNNQPQHF. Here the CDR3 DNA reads TGTGCCAGCAGCTTGGGCGGGAACAATCAGCCCCAGCATTTT. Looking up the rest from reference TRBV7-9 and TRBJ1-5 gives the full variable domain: DTGVSQNPRHKITKRGQNVTFRCDPISEHNRLYWYRQTLGQGPEFLTYFQNEAQLEKSRLLSDRFSAERPKGSFSTLEIQRTEQGDSAMYLCASSLGGNNQPQHFGDGTRLSIL.

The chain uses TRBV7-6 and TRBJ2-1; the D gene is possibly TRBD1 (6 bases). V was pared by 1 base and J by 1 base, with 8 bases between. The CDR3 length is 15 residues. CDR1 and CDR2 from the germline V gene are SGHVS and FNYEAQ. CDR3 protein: CASSLGRGSYNEQFF. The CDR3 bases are TGTGCCAGCAGCTTAGGAAGGGGGTCCTACAATGAGCAGTTCTTC.

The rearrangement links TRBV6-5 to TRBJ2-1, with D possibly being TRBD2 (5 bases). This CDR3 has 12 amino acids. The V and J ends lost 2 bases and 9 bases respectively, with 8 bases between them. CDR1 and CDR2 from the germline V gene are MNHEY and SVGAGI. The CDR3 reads CASSYAGGEQFF. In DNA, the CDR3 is TGTGCCAGCAGTTACGCGGGTGGTGAGCAGTTCTTC.

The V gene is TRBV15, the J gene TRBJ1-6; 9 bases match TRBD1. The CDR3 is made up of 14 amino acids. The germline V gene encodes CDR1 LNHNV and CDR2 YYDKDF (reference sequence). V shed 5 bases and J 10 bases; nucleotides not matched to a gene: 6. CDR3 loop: CATSGDRVRSPLHF. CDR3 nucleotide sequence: TGTGCCACCAGCGGGGACAGGGTGCGGTCACCCCTCCACTTT.

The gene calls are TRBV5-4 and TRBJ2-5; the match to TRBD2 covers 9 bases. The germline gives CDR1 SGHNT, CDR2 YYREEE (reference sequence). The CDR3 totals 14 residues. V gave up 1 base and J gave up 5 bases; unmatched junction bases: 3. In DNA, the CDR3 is TGTGCCAGCAGCTTGTCAGCGGGAGGTGAGACCCAGTACTTC. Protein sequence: CASSLSAGGETQYF.

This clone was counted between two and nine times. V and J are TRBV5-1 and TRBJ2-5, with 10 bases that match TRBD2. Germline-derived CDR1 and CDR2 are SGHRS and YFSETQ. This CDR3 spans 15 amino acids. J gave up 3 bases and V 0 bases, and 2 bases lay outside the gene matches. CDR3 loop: CASSLGTSGEETQYF. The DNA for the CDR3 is TGCGCCAGCAGCTTGGGAACTAGCGGGGAAGAGACCCAGTACTTC.

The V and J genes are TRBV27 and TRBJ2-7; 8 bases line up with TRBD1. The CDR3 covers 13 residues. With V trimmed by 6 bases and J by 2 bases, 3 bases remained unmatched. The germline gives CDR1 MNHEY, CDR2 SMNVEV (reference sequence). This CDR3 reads CASSDRGTYEQYF. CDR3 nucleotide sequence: TGTGCCAGCAGCGACAGGGGAACCTACGAGCAGTACTTC.

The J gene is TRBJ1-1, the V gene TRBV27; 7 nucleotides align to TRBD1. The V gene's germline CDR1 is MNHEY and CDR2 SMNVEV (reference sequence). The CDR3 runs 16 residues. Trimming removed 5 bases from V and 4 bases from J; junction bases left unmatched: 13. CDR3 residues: CASSHTGALVITEAFF. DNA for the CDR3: TGTGCCAGCAGTCATACAGGGGCCCTGGTTATCACTGAAGCTTTCTTT.

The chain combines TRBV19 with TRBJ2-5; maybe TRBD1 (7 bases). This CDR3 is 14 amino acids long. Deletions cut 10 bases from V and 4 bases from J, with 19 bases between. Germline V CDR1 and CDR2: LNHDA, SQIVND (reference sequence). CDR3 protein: CATTDGGGTETQYF. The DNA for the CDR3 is TGTGCCACTACGGACGGAGGGGGCACAGAGACCCAGTACTTC.

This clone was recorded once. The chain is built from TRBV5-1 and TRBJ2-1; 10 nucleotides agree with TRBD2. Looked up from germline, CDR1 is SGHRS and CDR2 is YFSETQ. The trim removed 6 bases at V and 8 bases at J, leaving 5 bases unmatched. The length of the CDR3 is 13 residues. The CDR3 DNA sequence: TGCGCCAGCACAGCGGGAGGGTACGATGAGCAGTTCTTC. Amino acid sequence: CASTAGGYDEQFF.

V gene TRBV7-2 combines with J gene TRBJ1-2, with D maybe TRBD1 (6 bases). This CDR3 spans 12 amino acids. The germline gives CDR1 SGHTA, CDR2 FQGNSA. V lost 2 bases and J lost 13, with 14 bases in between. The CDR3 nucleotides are TGTGCCAGCAGCTTAAGTAACAGGGAAGGCACCTTC. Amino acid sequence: CASSLSNREGTF.

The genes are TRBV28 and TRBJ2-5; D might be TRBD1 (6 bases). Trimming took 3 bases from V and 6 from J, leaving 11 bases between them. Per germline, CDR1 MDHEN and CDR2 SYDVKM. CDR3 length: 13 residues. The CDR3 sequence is CASSFGGIKTQYF. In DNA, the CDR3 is TGTGCCAGCAGTTTTGGGGGCATTAAGACCCAGTACTTC.

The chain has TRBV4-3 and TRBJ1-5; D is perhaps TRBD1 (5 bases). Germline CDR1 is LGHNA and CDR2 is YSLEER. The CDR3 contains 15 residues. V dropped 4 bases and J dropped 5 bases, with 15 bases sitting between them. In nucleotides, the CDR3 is TGCGCCAGCAGCCCGAGTTTGGGGCCCGATCAGCCCCAGCATTTT. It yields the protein CASSPSLGPDQPQHF.